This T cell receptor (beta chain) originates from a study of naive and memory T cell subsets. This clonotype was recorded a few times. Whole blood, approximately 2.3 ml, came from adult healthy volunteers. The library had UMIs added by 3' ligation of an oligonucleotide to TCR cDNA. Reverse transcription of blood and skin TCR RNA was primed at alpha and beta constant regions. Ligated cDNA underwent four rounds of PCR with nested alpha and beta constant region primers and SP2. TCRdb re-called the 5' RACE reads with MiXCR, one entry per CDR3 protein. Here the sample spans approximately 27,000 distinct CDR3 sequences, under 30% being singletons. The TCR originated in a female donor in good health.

The CDR3 region has the DNA TGCAGCGTTGCTGTAGCGGTACAAGAGACCCAGTACTTC. Protein: CSVAVAVQETQYF. The chain employs TRBV29-1 and TRBJ2-5; possible D gene TRBD2, 6 bases. V was clipped by 4 bases and J by 2 bases, with 11 bases between them. Germline assignment: CDR1 SQVTM and CDR2 ANQGSEA. The CDR3 consists of 13 residues.